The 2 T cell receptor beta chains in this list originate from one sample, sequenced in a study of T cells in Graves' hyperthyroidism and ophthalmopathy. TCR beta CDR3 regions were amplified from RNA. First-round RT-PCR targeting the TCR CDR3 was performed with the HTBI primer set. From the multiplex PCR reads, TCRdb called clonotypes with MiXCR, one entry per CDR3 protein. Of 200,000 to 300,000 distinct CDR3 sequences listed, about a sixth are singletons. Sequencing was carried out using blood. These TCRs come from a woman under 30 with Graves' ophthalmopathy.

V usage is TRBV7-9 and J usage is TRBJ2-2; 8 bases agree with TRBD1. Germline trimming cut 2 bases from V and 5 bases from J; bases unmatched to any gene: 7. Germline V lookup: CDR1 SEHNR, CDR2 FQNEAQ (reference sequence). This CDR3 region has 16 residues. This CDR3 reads CASSLRSGQGTGELFF. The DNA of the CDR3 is TGTGCCAGCAGCTTAAGGAGTGGACAGGGAACCGGGGAGCTGTTTTTT.

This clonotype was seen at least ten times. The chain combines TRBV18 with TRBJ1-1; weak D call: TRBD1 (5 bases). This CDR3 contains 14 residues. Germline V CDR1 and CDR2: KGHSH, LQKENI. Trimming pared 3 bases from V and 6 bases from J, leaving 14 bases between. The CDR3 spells CASSPNGGIAEAFF. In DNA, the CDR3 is TGTGCCAGCTCACCGAACGGGGGTATCGCTGAAGCTTTCTTT.